Reported below is one T cell receptor beta chain. The treatment was: oral pan-JAK inhibitor, 5-10 mg twice daily. The source of the sample is a study of CD8+ T cells in alopecia areata. Germline assignment: CDR1 SQVTM and CDR2 ANQGSEA. This CDR3 contains 12 residues. The ends were cut back, 6 bases at V and 3 bases at J, with 11 bases in the middle. Once RNA had been extracted, it was reverse transcribed into cDNA to act as the sequencing template. The table came from immunoSEQ multiplex PCR; TCRdb's copy has only in-frame clones and leaves some out. The data show approximately 150,000 clones, about 88% seen once.

The sample consisted of CD8+ T cells sorted from blood, taken at week 4, from a patient treated with tofacitinib. This TCR was recovered from a human donor with alopecia areata. The chain carries TRBV29-1 and TRBJ1-2; weak D call: TRBD1 (6 bases). The CDR3 loop is CSVSGADYGYTF. The CDR3 DNA sequence: TGCAGCGTATCAGGGGCAGACTATGGCTACACCTTC.